The clone carrying this TCR beta chain was seen at least ten times. This entry belongs to a study of spatial heterogeneity in lung cancer. Regarding time point: sample taken at primary tumor resection. A total of under 80 untreated early-stage non-small cell lung cancer patients served as donors. The CDR3 covers 13 residues. Trimming left V 4 bases short and J 6 bases short, with 13 bases between. The germline V gene encodes CDR1 MNHNS and CDR2 SASEGT. TCRdb called the 5' RACE reads again in MiXCR, with one record for every CDR3 protein. The sample holds roughly 48,000 distinct CDR3 sequences, less than 5.5% seen once.

The J gene is TRBJ2-7, the V gene TRBV6-1; D is unclear. Sequencing used PBMCs, obtained at surgery. This clonotype was sampled from a male donor with early-stage non-small cell lung cancer. The CDR3 loop reads CASSAERTGEQYF. As DNA, the CDR3 is TGTGCCAGCAGTGCCGAAAGAACCGGCGAGCAGTACTTC.